The 20 T cell receptor beta chains below come from one sample, sequenced in a study of blood T cells in healthy people across ages. Then a second PCR, running roughly 7 to 11 cycles, was carried out with a sample-barcoded 5' primer and a J-beta primer mix. TCRdb reprocessed the 5' RACE reads with MiXCR, giving one entry per CDR3 protein. Of 1.5 million to 2 million distinct CDR3 sequences listed, about 32% are singletons. Material: blood. All receptors derive from a woman between 25 and 40 years old in good health.

The rearrangement joins TRBV20-1 to TRBJ1-1; 7 nucleotides align to TRBD1. V gave up 5 bases and J gave up 2 bases; unmatched junction bases: 11. CDR3 length: 15 amino acids. Germline CDR1 is DFQATT and CDR2 is SNEGSKA (reference sequence). The CDR3 protein is CSAPMTGPKNTEAFF. The CDR3 DNA sequence: TGCAGTGCTCCTATGACAGGGCCGAAAAACACTGAAGCTTTCTTT.

The chain recombines TRBV20-1 with TRBJ1-1, with 7 nucleotides matching TRBD1. Germline values: CDR1 DFQATT, CDR2 SNEGSKA (reference sequence). The CDR3 covers 14 residues. V was clipped by 5 bases and J by 1 base; unmatched bases: 7. Here the CDR3 reads CSAHDRVKNTEAFF. The CDR3 DNA reads TGCAGTGCTCACGACAGGGTTAAGAACACTGAAGCTTTCTTT.

This clonotype showed up just a few times. CDR3 sequence (DNA): TGTGCCAGCAGCCGTAAACAGGGTTACCCCTACAATGAGCAGTTCTTC. Translated: CASSRKQGYPYNEQFF. This chain uses TRBV12-3 or TRBV12-4 with TRBJ2-1, with D tentatively TRBD1 (6 bases). The CDR3 length is 16 residues. The V and J ends lost 6 bases and 2 bases respectively, with 17 bases between them.

This clonotype appeared a single time. Its ends do not fully match the called genes, so a read error is possible. The V gene is TRBV2, the J gene TRBJ2-1; a possible D gene is TRBD1 (7 bases). The CDR3 is 15 residues long. Germline V gene lookup returns CDR1 SNHLY and CDR2 FYNNEI. This chain's CDR3 is CASQEGASSCNEQFF. The CDR3, as DNA: TGTGCCAGCCAGGAGGGGGCGAGCTCCTGCAATGAGCAGTTCTTC.

This clonotype came up many times. V and J are TRBV4-1 and TRBJ2-6; the D is unclear. CDR3 length: 13 residues. The V and J ends lost 3 bases and 4 bases respectively, with 4 bases between them. Germline V CDR1 and CDR2: MGHRA, YSYEKL. CDR3 loop: CASSHVGANVLTF. Written as DNA, the CDR3 is TGCGCCAGCAGCCACGTCGGGGCCAACGTCCTGACTTTC.

The rearrangement joins TRBV11-2 to TRBJ2-7; D not resolved. Germline V gives CDR1 SGHAT, CDR2 FQNNGV. The CDR3 spans 13 residues. Trimming took 2 bases from V and 4 from J, leaving 9 bases between them. In DNA, the CDR3 is TGTGCCAGCAGCTTACAGCGCCGATACGAGCAGTACTTC. Its protein is CASSLQRRYEQYF.

V gene TRBV5-1 combines with J gene TRBJ2-3; D gene unclear. This CDR3 is built from 14 residues. Germline V lookup: CDR1 SGHRS, CDR2 YFSETQ. V lost 1 base, J lost 3 bases, and 9 bases lay in between. CDR3 coding DNA: TGCGCCAGCAGCTTGCTACCAGAAACAGATACGCAGTATTTT. Translating it yields CASSLLPETDTQYF.

The chain is built from TRBV5-1 and TRBJ2-1; 9 bases agree with TRBD1. The CDR3 covers 16 residues. Germline assignment: CDR1 SGHRS and CDR2 YFSETQ. V dropped 4 bases and J dropped 6; count of bases not matched to a gene: 11. The DNA for the CDR3 is TGCGCCAGCAGCGTCCAATTCGGGACAGGGATCAATGAGCAGTTCTTC. Protein: CASSVQFGTGINEQFF.

This clonotype was seen a handful of times. The V and J genes are TRBV7-9 and TRBJ2-7, with 11 bases identical to TRBD2. The CDR3 extends over 16 amino acids. Per the germline V gene, CDR1 is SEHNR and CDR2 is FQNEAQ (reference sequence). The V and J ends lost 2 bases and 3 bases, in that order; junction bases with no gene match: 6. The CDR3 DNA is TGTGCCAGCAGCTTAATGACTAGCGGGATTGTCTACGAGCAGTACTTC. Its protein is CASSLMTSGIVYEQYF.

This clonotype was seen a handful of times. V usage is TRBV6-1 and J usage is TRBJ1-1; TRBD1 might be the D (5 bases). Germline V gene data show CDR1 as MNHNS and CDR2 as SASEGT. The CDR3 length is 13 residues. Trimming stripped 6 bases from V and 3 bases from J, with 11 bases between. CDR3 sequence reads: CASSRTPDTEAFF. The CDR3, as DNA: TGTGCCAGCAGCCGGACACCAGACACTGAAGCTTTCTTT.

The chain links TRBV27 to TRBJ1-2, with TRBD1 identical over 8 bases. Per germline, CDR1 MNHEY and CDR2 SMNVEV (reference sequence). The trim removed 1 base at V and 8 bases at J, leaving 9 bases unmatched. The CDR3 runs to 15 residues. CDR3 amino acids: CASSLFWQGAGGYTF. The CDR3 region has the DNA TGTGCCAGCAGTTTATTTTGGCAGGGGGCGGGCGGCTACACCTTC.

This clonotype occurred a few times. The chain links TRBV5-5 to TRBJ2-1; TRBD1 or TRBD2 may be the D gene (5 bases each). There are 13 residues in the CDR3. Trimming shortened V by 7 bases and J by 10 bases, and 18 bases separated the two germline ends. CDR1 SGHKS and CDR2 YYEKEE come from the germline V gene (reference sequence). The DNA of the CDR3 is TGTGCCAGCTTCCGGGGCCCCGGGGAAGAGCAGTTCTTC. Its protein product is CASFRGPGEEQFF.

There are a few counts of this clonotype. The chain is built from TRBV4-2 and TRBJ1-4; tentative D call: TRBD1 (6 bases). This CDR3 has 13 residues. V lost 6 bases to trimming and J lost 6 bases, with 11 bases between them. Germline V gene data show CDR1 as LGHNA and CDR2 as YNFKEQ. The CDR3 is CASRSGHDEKLFF. The CDR3 region has the DNA TGTGCCAGCAGATCGGGACATGATGAAAAACTGTTTTTT.

This clonotype was seen only a few times. The chain recombines TRBV7-2 with TRBJ1-4, with TRBD1 as a possible D gene (5 bases). The V and J ends lost 5 bases and 8 bases respectively, with 15 bases between them. The CDR3 spans 14 residues. Germline-derived CDR1 and CDR2 are SGHTA and FQGNSA. The CDR3 nucleotides read TGTGCCAGCAGCCTAGGGGTCTATGGCGAAAAACTGTTTTTT. Encoded protein: CASSLGVYGEKLFF.

This chain uses TRBV6-2 or TRBV6-3 with TRBJ2-7; the D gene is possibly TRBD2 (6 bases). CDR1 is MNHEY, CDR2 SVGEGT, per germline. Trimming cost V 6 bases and J 12 bases, with 15 bases left between them. CDR3 length: 11 residues. The CDR3 DNA follows: TGTGCCAGCAGGTTCCCATCACTAGCGTACTTC. Translating it yields CASRFPSLAYF.

This clonotype was observed a few times. This rearrangement joins TRBV7-8 to TRBJ2-7; possibly TRBD1 for D (6 bases). V was shortened by 3 bases and J by 0 bases, with 12 bases between the two germline ends. CDR3 length equals 15 residues. Looked up from germline, CDR1 is SGHVS and CDR2 is FQNEAQ. The DNA of the CDR3 is TGTGCCAGCAGCTTTGGGACACCGAGCTCCTACGAGCAGTACTTC. The encoded protein is CASSFGTPSSYEQYF.

The chain has TRBV4-1 and TRBJ2-1, with TRBD2 matching over 8 bases. CDR1 and CDR2 from the germline V gene are MGHRA and YSYEKL. This CDR3 has 16 residues. The V and J ends lost 1 base and 4 bases, in that order; junction bases with no gene match: 6. The CDR3: CASSQAPGTRYNEQFF. CDR3 DNA sequence: TGCGCCAGCAGCCAAGCTCCGGGGACTAGATACAATGAGCAGTTCTTC.

With regard to this clonotype: The CDR3 end shows no conserved phenylalanine or tryptophan, and so a read error is likely. This rearrangement joins TRBV4-2 to TRBJ1-4, with 7 bases fitting TRBD1. V lost 0 bases, J lost 5 bases, and 15 bases stayed unmatched. This CDR3 has 19 residues. Per germline, CDR1 LGHNA and CDR2 YNFKEQ. CDR3: CASSQDPILGGGGNEKLFS. The CDR3 DNA reads as TGTGCCAGCAGCCAAGATCCCATCTTGGGGGGAGGGGGCAATGAAAAACTGTTTTCT.

This clonotype has just one count. The chain combines TRBV20-1 with TRBJ2-5; 9 positions match TRBD1. This CDR3 region has 14 residues. J gave up 5 bases and V 3 bases, and 7 bases lay outside the gene matches. Germline assignment: CDR1 DFQATT and CDR2 SNEGSKA (reference sequence). The DNA of the CDR3 is TGCAGTGCTAGGCTCACAGGGGGCAGGGAGACCCAGTACTTC. It encodes CSARLTGGRETQYF.

This clonotype was recorded a few times. The genes are TRBV6-6 and TRBJ2-1; the D gene could be TRBD1 or TRBD2 (5 bases each). From germline, CDR1 is MNHNY and CDR2 SVGAGI (reference sequence). The CDR3 is 13 residues long. V was pared by 2 bases and J by 6 bases, with 8 bases between. The CDR3 here is CASSYLGGNEQFF. CDR3 sequence (DNA): TGTGCCAGCAGTTACCTTGGGGGCAATGAGCAGTTCTTC.